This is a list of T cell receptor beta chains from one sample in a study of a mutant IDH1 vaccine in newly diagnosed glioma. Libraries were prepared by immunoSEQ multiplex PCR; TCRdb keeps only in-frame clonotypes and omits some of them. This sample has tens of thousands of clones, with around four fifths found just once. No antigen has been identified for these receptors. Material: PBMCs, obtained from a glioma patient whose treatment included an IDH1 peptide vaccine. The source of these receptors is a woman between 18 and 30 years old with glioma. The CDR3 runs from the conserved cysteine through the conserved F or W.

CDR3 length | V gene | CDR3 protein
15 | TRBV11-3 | CASSLEGRFGEIQYF
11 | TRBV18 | CASSPKGELFF
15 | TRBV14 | CASSPLAGGGDTQYF
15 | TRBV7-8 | CASSYQAGGTEELFF
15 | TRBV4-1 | CASSQEKGLGETQYF
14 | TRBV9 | CASSVVSGANVLTF
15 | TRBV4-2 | CASSQDGQGVTEAFF
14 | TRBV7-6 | CASSLETGRQPQHF
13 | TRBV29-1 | CSVEGGRTGELFF
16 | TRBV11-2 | CASSISGTGSSYEQYF
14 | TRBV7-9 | CASSLGGNTDTQYF
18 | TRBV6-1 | CASSAKSLGSSYNSPLHF
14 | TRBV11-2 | CASSLGVSLGELFF
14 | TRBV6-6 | CASEPLSSGNTIYF
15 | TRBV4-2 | CASTKLAGGGDEQFF
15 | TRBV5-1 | CASSLEVMTPYEQYF
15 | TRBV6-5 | CASSTPRTGPDTQYF
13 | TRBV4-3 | CASSQDRPYEQYF